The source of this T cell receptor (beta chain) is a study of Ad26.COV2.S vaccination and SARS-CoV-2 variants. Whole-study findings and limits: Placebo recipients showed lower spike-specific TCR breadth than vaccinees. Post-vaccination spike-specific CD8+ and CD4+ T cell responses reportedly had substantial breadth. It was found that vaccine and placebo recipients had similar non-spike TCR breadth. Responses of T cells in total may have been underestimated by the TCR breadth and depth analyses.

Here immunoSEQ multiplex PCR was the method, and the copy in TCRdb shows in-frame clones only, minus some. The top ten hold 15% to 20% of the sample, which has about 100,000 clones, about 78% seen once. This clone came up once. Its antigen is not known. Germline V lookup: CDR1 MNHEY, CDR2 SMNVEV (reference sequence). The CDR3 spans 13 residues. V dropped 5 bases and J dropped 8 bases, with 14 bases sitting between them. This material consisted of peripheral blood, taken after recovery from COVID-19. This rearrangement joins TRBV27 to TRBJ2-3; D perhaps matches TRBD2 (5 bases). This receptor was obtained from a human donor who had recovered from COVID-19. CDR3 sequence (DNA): TGTGCCAGCAGTCCCCTCCGTGAGGGTACGCAGTATTTT. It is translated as CASSPLREGTQYF.